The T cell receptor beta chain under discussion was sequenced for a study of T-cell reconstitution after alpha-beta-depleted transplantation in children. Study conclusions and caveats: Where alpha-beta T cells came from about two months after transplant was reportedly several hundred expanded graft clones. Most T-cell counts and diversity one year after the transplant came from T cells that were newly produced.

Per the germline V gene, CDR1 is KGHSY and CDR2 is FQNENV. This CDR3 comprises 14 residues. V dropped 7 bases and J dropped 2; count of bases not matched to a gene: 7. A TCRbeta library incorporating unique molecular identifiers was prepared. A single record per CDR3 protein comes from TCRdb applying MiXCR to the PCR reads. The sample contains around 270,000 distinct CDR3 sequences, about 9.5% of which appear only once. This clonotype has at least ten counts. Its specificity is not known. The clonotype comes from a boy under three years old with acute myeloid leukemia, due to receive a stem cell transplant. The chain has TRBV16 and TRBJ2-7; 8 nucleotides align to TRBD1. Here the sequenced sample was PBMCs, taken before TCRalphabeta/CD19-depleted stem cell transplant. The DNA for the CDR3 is TGTGCCAGCATGTGGACAGGGTGGGCCTACGAGCAGTACTTC. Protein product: CASMWTGWAYEQYF.